Listed below are T cell receptor beta chains from one sample, sequenced in a study of control samples from healthy donors and cancer patients. TCRdb's table, derived via immunoSEQ multiplex PCR, lists solely in-frame clones and lacks some. The sample yields approximately 90,000 clones, roughly nine tenths seen once. The sequencing input was blood. The receptors were gathered from a man between 25 and 39 years old in good health. The CDR3 runs from the conserved cysteine through the conserved F or W. D genes are given only for firm matches.

j_gene: TRBJ2-3; v_gene: TRBV18; d_gene: TRBD2; CDR3nt: TGTGCCAGCTCACCACGGCTAGCGGGGGCGCGCAGCACAGATACGCAGTATTTT; CDR3aa: CASSPRLAGARSTDTQYF
j_gene: TRBJ1-5; v_gene: TRBV7-9; d_gene: -; CDR3nt: TGTGCCAGCAGCTTGGCGGGGGGCGCCGGACAGCCCCAGCATTTT; CDR3aa: CASSLAGGAGQPQHF
j_gene: TRBJ1-6; v_gene: TRBV5-3; d_gene: -; CDR3nt: TGTGCCAGAAGCCGGTTGGGGTTGCCTCTCGGGTATAATTCACCCCTCCACTTT; CDR3aa: CARSRLGLPLGYNSPLHF
j_gene: TRBJ2-5; v_gene: TRBV30; d_gene: -; CDR3nt: TGTGCCTGGAGTCTACATAGCGGAGAGACCCAGTACTTC; CDR3aa: CAWSLHSGETQYF
j_gene: TRBJ1-1; v_gene: TRBV5-1; d_gene: TRBD1; CDR3nt: TGCGCCAGCAGTTCCGGGGCAGGACAGGGGGCGCGGAATTTT; CDR3aa: CASSSGAGQGARNF
j_gene: TRBJ2-1; v_gene: TRBV4-2; d_gene: TRBD2; CDR3nt: TGTGCCAGCAGCCAAGATGGGACTAGCGGGGGTATAGAGCAGTTCTTC; CDR3aa: CASSQDGTSGGIEQFF
j_gene: TRBJ2-3; v_gene: TRBV30; d_gene: -; CDR3nt: TGTGCCTGGAGTCTCGGGAGCACAGATACGCAGTATTTT; CDR3aa: CAWSLGSTDTQYF
j_gene: TRBJ2-1; v_gene: TRBV2; d_gene: TRBD1; CDR3nt: TGTGCCAGCACAGGGGGCTCGTTATACAATGAGCAGTTCTTC; CDR3aa: CASTGGSLYNEQFF
j_gene: TRBJ2-1; v_gene: TRBV10-3; d_gene: -; CDR3nt: TGTGCCATCAGTGGACAGACCACCTACAATGAGCAGTTCTTC; CDR3aa: CAISGQTTYNEQFF
j_gene: TRBJ1-5; v_gene: TRBV10-2; d_gene: -; CDR3nt: TGCGCCAGCAGCCCCATGGCAGGGAATCAGCCCCAGCATTTT; CDR3aa: CASSPMAGNQPQHF
j_gene: TRBJ1-6; v_gene: TRBV29-1; d_gene: -; CDR3nt: TGCAGCGTTGCAAGGGGAGGGAGGTTTCGTAATTCACCCCTCCACTTT; CDR3aa: CSVARGGRFRNSPLHF
j_gene: TRBJ1-4; v_gene: TRBV7-9; d_gene: TRBD1; CDR3nt: TGTGCCAGCAGCCTTGGACAGGTCACTAATGAAAAACTGTTTTTT; CDR3aa: CASSLGQVTNEKLFF
j_gene: TRBJ2-7; v_gene: TRBV6-1; d_gene: -; CDR3nt: TGTGCCAGCAGTGAAAGAAGTAGCTCCTACGAGCAGTACTTC; CDR3aa: CASSERSSSYEQYF
j_gene: TRBJ1-6; v_gene: TRBV7-2; d_gene: -; CDR3nt: TGTGCCAGCAGCTTAGATAACAGACTAAATTCACCCCTCCACTTT; CDR3aa: CASSLDNRLNSPLHF
j_gene: TRBJ1-1; v_gene: TRBV11-3; d_gene: -; CDR3nt: TGTGCCAGCAGCTTAGGGGGGGCTGGTGACACTGAAGCTTTCTTT; CDR3aa: CASSLGGAGDTEAFF
j_gene: TRBJ2-3; v_gene: TRBV7-6; d_gene: -; CDR3nt: TGTGCCAGCAGCCTGGTCGGTGGGACAGATACGCAGTATTTT; CDR3aa: CASSLVGGTDTQYF
j_gene: TRBJ2-5; v_gene: TRBV29-1; d_gene: -; CDR3nt: TGCAGCGTTGCCCGGGATCGGGAGACCCAGTACTTC; CDR3aa: CSVARDRETQYF